This T cell receptor beta chain was sequenced in a study of human T cells and chemical hapten exposure. The study, taken as a whole, reports: No change in TCRs above 1 in 1000 frequency was produced by DPC sensitization.

TCRdb re-called the RACE reads through MiXCR, storing one row per CDR3 protein. The sample carries approximately 110,000 distinct CDR3 sequences, about a tenth recorded once. The time point was: patch test 2, 6 weeks after DPC sensitization. Described treatment: therapeutic diphenylcyclopropenone sensitization with weekly scalp DPC. Comments on this clonotype: What it binds is unknown. The junction shows a germline mismatch at one end, possibly a read error.

Material: whole blood, obtained in connection with sensitization to the hapten diphenylcyclopropenone (DPC). This receptor was identified in a woman in her forties with alopecia areata. Some clones in this sample may be carry-over from other donors' samples.

The CDR3 here is CASGLTSGGQLNTEAFF. Written as DNA, the CDR3 is TGTGCCAGCGGCTTGACGTCCGGGGGACAACTTAACACTGAAGCTTTCTTT. V is TRBV7-9 and J is TRBJ1-1, with a tentative D call TRBD1 (6 bases). The germline V gene encodes CDR1 SEHNR and CDR2 FQNEAQ (reference sequence). The length of the CDR3 is 17 residues.